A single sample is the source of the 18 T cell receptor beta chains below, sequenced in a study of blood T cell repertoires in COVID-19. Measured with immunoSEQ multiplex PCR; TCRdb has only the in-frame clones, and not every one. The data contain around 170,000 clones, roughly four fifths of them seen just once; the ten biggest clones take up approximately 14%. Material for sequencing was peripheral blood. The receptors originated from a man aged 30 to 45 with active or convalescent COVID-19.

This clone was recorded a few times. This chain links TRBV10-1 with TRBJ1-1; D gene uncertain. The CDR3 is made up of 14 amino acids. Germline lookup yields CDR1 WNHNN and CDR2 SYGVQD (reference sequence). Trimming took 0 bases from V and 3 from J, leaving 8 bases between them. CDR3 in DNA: TGCGCCAGCAGTGAGTCTCGGGTCTACACTGAAGCTTTCTTT. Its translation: CASSESRVYTEAFF.

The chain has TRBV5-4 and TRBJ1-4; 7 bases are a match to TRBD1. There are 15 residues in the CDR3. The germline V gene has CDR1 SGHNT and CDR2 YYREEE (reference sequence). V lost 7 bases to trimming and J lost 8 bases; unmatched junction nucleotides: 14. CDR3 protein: CASRSSQGIGEKLFF. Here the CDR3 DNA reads TGTGCCAGCCGCTCTTCACAGGGGATCGGCGAAAAACTGTTTTTT.

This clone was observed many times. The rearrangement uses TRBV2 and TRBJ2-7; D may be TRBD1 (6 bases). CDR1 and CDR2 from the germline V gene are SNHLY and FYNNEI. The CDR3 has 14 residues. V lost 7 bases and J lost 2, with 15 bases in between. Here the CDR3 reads CASTEQGTPYEQYV. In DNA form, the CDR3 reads TGTGCCAGCACCGAACAGGGTACCCCCTACGAGCAGTACGTC.

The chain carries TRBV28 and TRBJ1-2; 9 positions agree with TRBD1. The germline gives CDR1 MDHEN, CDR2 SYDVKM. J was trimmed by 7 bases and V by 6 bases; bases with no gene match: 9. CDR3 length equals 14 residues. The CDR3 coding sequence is TGTGCCAGCAGGAACAGGGGGCCTAATGCTGGCTACACCTTC. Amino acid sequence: CASRNRGPNAGYTF.

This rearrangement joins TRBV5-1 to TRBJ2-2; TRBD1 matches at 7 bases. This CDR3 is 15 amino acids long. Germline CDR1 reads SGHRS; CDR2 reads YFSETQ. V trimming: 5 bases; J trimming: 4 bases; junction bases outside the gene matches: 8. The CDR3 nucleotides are TGCGCCAGCAGGATGTCCTCAGGGGGCACCGGGGAGCTGTTTTTT. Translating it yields CASRMSSGGTGELFF. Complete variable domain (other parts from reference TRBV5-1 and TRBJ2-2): KAGVTQTPRYLIKTRGQQVTLSCSPISGHRSVSWYQQTPGQGLQFLFEYFSETQRNKGNFPGRFSGRQFSNSRSEMNVSTLELGDSALYLCASRMSSGGTGELFFGEGSRLTVL.

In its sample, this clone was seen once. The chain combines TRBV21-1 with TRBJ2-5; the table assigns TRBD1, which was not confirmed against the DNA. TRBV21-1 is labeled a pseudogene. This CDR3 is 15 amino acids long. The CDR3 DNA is TGTGCCAGCAGCCCCGGCCACAGGCTCACGAAGACCCAGTACTTC. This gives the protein CASSPGHRLTKTQYF.

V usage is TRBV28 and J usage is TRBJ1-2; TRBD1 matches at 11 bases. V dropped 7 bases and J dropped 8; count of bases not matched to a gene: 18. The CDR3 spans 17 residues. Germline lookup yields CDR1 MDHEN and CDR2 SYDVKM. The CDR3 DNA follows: TGTGCCAGCACCGATACGGCCGGACAGGGGGCAGCGGGCGGCTACACCTTC. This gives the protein CASTDTAGQGAAGGYTF.

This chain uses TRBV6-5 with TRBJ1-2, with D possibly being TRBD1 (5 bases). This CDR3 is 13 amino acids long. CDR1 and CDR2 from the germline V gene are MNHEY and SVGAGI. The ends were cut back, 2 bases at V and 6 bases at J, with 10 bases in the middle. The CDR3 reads CASSYISGHGYTF. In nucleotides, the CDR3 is TGTGCCAGCAGTTACATCTCAGGGCATGGCTACACCTTC.

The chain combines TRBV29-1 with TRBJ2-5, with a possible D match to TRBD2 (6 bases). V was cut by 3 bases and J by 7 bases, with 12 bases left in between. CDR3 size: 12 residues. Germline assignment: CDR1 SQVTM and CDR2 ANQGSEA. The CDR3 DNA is TGCAGCGTTGAGACCCTGGGAGGGACCCAGTACTTC. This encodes CSVETLGGTQYF. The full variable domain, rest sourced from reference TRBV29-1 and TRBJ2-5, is SAVISQKPSRDICQRGTSLTIQCQVDSQVTMMFWYRQQPGQSLTLIATANQGSEATYESGFVIDKFPISRPNLTFSTLTVSNMSPEDSSIYLCSVETLGGTQYFGPGTRLLVL.

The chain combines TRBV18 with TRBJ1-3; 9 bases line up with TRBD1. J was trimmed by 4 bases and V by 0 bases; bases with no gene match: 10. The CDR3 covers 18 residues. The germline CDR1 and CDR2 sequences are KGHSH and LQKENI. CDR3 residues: CASSPPNRGRESGNTIYF. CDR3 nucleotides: TGTGCCAGCTCACCACCTAACAGGGGGCGCGAATCAGGAAACACCATATATTTT.

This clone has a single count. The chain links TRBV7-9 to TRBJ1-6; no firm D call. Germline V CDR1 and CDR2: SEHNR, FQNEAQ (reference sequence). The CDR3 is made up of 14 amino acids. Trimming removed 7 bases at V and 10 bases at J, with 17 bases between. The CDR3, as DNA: TGTGCCAGCACCCTCACTCAGGCATACTCACCCCTCCACTTT. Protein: CASTLTQAYSPLHF.

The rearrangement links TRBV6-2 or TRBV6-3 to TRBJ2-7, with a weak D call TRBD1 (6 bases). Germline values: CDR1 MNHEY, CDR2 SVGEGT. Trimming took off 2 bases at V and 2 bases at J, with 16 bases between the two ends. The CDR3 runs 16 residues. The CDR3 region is CASSYDGGHLTYEQYF. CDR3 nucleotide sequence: TGTGCCAGCAGTTACGATGGGGGACACTTGACCTACGAGCAGTACTTC.

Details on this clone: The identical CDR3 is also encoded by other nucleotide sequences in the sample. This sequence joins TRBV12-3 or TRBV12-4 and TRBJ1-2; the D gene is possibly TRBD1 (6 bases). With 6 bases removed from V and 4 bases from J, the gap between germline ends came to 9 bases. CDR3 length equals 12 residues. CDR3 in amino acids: CASSQGGYGYTF. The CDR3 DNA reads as TGTGCCAGCAGCCAAGGGGGCTATGGCTACACCTTC.

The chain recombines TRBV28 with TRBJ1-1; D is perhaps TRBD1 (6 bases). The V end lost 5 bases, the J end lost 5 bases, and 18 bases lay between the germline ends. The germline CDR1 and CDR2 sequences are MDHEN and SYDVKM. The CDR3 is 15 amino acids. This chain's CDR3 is CASSHTGGADTEAFF. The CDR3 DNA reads TGTGCCAGCAGTCACACGGGGGGGGCGGATACTGAAGCTTTCTTT.

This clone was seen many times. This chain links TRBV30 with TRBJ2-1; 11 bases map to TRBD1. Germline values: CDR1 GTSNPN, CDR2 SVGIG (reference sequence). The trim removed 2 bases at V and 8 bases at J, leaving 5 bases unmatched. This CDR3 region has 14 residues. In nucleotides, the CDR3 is TGTGCCTGGAGTCGGGGACAGGGGGTCGATGAGCAGTTCTTC. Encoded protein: CAWSRGQGVDEQFF.

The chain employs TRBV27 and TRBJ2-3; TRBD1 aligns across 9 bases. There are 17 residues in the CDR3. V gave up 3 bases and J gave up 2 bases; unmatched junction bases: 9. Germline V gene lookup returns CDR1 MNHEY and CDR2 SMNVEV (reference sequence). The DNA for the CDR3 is TGTGCCAGCAGTTTGTGGGGACAGGGTCGATTCACAGATACGCAGTATTTT. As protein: CASSLWGQGRFTDTQYF.

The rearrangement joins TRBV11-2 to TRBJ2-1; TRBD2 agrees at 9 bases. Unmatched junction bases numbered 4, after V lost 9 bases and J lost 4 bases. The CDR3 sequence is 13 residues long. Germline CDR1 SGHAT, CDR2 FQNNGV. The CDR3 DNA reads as TGTGCCAGTAGACTAGCGGTTTACAATGAGCAGTTCTTC. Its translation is CASRLAVYNEQFF.

The CDR3 spells CATSRDRTMEETQYF. CDR3 sequence (DNA): TGTGCCACCAGCAGAGATCGGACTATGGAGGAGACCCAGTACTTC. J is TRBJ2-5 and V is TRBV15, with TRBD2 as a possible D gene (6 bases). V was clipped by 0 bases and J by 5 bases, with 13 bases between them. Germline V gives CDR1 LNHNV, CDR2 YYDKDF (reference sequence). CDR3 length: 15 amino acids.